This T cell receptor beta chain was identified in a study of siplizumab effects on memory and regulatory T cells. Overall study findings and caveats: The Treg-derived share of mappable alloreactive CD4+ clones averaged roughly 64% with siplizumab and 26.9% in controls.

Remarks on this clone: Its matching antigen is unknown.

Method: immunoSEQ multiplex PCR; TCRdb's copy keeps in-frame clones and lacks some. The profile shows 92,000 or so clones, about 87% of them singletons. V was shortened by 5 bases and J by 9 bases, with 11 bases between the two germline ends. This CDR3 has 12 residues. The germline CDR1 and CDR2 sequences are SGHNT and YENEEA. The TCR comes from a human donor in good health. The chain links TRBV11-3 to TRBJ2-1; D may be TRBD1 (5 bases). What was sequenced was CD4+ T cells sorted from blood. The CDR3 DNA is TGTGCCAGCAGCCCCCCCCAGGGTGAGCAGTTCTTC. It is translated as CASSPPQGEQFF.